The subject of this entry is one T cell receptor (beta chain). This clonotype was seen a few times. It has no known antigen specificity. Base qualities are not at hand, and no much larger clone is one base apart. The data originate from a study of T-cell reconstitution after alpha-beta-depleted transplantation in children (dated by TCRdb to about 2016). For context, the study as a whole: T-cell immune reconstitution after TCRalphabeta/CD19-depleted allogeneic hematopoietic cell transplantation in children was quantitatively tracked in the study by means of TCR repertoire profiling.

The protocol used for the library was PCR. Reads for this sample came from an Illumina HiSeq 2500. Molecular barcoding was employed in the preparation of TCR libraries, with unique molecular identifiers being used to normalize TCRbeta repertoire quantification. The public sequencing data were trimmed at Q25 with fastp and processed into clonotypes with MiXCR by TCRdb, which kept only in-frame beta chains. Each CDR3 protein gets just one entry, which takes the most common genes and DNA from the rows behind it. The sample data list about 610,000 distinct CDR3 sequences, and about 11% of these were observed just once. The biggest ten clones account for 3.5% to 5% of the sample. Sequenced here: PBMCs from the stem cell graft donor, sampled from the stem cell graft. The sequence was collected from a human donor who donated a stem cell graft to a child with acute myeloid leukemia.

CDR3 protein: CACHEGTTQETQYF. The nucleotide sequence reads as follows: TGTGCCTGTCACGAAGGGACTACTCAAGAGACCCAGTACTTC. The rearrangement combines TRBV30 with TRBJ2-5; 7 middle bases align to TRBD2. The CDR3 starts with the cysteine, ends with the phenylalanine, and has 14 residues. Here the CDR3 DNA is all that survives: 42 bases in frame from base 1. The germline V gene (reference sequence) provides CDR1 GTSNPN and CDR2 SVGIG. Trimming removed 6 bases from V and 2 bases from J; the gene matches leave 9 bases unexplained.